One sample yielded the 27 T cell receptor beta chains listed below, sequenced in a study of OX40 agonist ivuxolimab in advanced cancers. Generated by immunoSEQ multiplex PCR, the TCRdb table keeps only in-frame clones and is missing some. Of approximately 100,000 clones in the sample, over 75% are singletons; the top ten hold 3% to 4%. The source was CD4+ or CD8+ T cells sorted from blood, collected in a trial of the OX40 agonist ivuxolimab. Receptor source: an adult with an advanced solid tumor such as melanoma, head and neck, liver or kidney cancer.

This clone was detected only a few times. The V and J genes are TRBV30 and TRBJ2-3, with D perhaps matching TRBD2 (6 bases). Germline V gene sequence: CDR1 GTSNPN, CDR2 SVGIG (reference sequence). This CDR3 is built from 13 residues. Trimming took 1 base from V and 4 from J, leaving 9 bases between them. The CDR3 nucleotides are TGTGCCTGGAGTGAGGGAGGAGCAGATACGCAGTATTTT. Translation gives CAWSEGGADTQYF.

This chain links TRBV4-1 with TRBJ2-1; possibly TRBD1 or TRBD2 for D (6 bases each). CDR1 is MGHRA and CDR2 is YSYEKL in the germline V gene. The CDR3 runs 15 residues. The V gene lost 5 bases and the J gene lost 3 bases, with 14 bases spanning the gap. CDR3 loop: CASSETGAFYNEQFF. As DNA, the CDR3 is TGCGCCAGCAGCGAAACGGGGGCGTTCTACAATGAGCAGTTCTTC.

This clone has only a few counts. V usage is TRBV30 and J usage is TRBJ1-1; D gene unclear. V was cut by 0 bases and J by 4 bases, with 9 bases left in between. The CDR3 contains 13 residues. Germline CDR1 GTSNPN, CDR2 SVGIG (reference sequence). For the CDR3, the DNA is TGTGCCTGGAGTGTATCCCGGGCCACTGAAGCTTTCTTT. Protein product: CAWSVSRATEAFF.

The chain employs TRBV6-5 and TRBJ1-2, with 8 positions matching TRBD1. After removal of 7 bases from V and 8 bases from J, the junction contained 9 bases not matched to a gene. Germline lookup yields CDR1 MNHEY and CDR2 SVGAGI. The CDR3 has 13 amino acids. Here the CDR3 DNA reads TGTGCCAGCACTATGGACAGGGAGTACGGCTACACCTTC. Its protein product is CASTMDREYGYTF.

The chain recombines TRBV6-1 with TRBJ2-7, with 7 bases aligning to TRBD1. The germline gives CDR1 MNHNS, CDR2 SASEGT. This CDR3 is 12 amino acids long. Unmatched junction bases numbered 1, after V lost 6 bases and J lost 2 bases. The DNA for the CDR3 is TGTGCCAGCAGGCAGGGGGCCTACGAGCAGTACTTC. Amino acid sequence: CASRQGAYEQYF.

The chain combines TRBV7-2 with TRBJ2-1; 15 nucleotides align to TRBD2. There are 19 residues in the CDR3. Germline V lookup: CDR1 SGHTA, CDR2 FQGNSA. V was pared by 4 bases and J by 5 bases, with 12 bases of the junction left unmatched. The CDR3: CASSSGLAGGPWANNEQFF. The CDR3 coding sequence is TGTGCCAGCAGCTCGGGACTAGCGGGAGGTCCCTGGGCTAACAATGAGCAGTTCTTC.

The CDR3 region is CASSLFSSYEQYF. The DNA for the CDR3 is TGTGCCAGCAGCTTATTTAGCAGCTACGAGCAGTACTTC. This chain uses TRBV7-2 with TRBJ2-7, with D hard to call. This CDR3 is 13 amino acids long. The V gene's germline CDR1 is SGHTA and CDR2 FQGNSA. V lost 2 bases, J lost 3 bases, and 8 bases lay in between.

This rearrangement joins TRBV5-6 to TRBJ2-5, with 8 bases aligning to TRBD1. There are 16 residues in the CDR3. Unmatched junction bases numbered 5, after V lost 0 bases and J lost 1 base. Germline loops: CDR1 SGHDT, CDR2 YYEEEE. DNA for the CDR3: TGTGCCAGCAGCTTGGGGTGGACAGGGTCCCAAGAGACCCAGTACTTC. Translation gives CASSLGWTGSQETQYF.

The rearrangement uses TRBV29-1 and TRBJ2-5; D call uncertain. The CDR3 is 14 residues long. Germline CDR1 is SQVTM and CDR2 is ANQGSEA. Trimming took off 7 bases at V and 5 bases at J, with 20 bases between the two ends. The DNA for the CDR3 is TGCAGCGCTAACCTCGGACGGGTGGGGGAGACCCAGTACTTC. It yields the protein CSANLGRVGETQYF.

The chain recombines TRBV25-1 with TRBJ2-7; 8 nucleotides match TRBD2. The CDR3 length is 14 residues. V was clipped by 4 bases and J by 1 base; unmatched bases: 3. Looked up from germline, CDR1 is MGHDK and CDR2 is SYGVNS. CDR3 sequence reads: CASSGGLVSYEQYF. The CDR3 coding sequence is TGTGCCAGCAGTGGGGGACTAGTATCCTACGAGCAGTACTTC.

The chain recombines TRBV5-6 with TRBJ2-2; a possible D gene is TRBD2 (6 bases). V lost 1 base and J lost 3, with 13 bases in between. CDR1 SGHDT and CDR2 YYEEEE come from the germline V gene. The CDR3 is 16 amino acids. The CDR3 nucleotides are TGTGCCAGCAGCTTGAGTCTAGCGAGATACACCGGGGAGCTGTTTTTT. As protein: CASSLSLARYTGELFF.

This chain joins TRBV2 and TRBJ2-5, with 7 bases lining up with TRBD1. The trim removed 11 bases at V and 1 base at J, leaving 4 bases unmatched. Germline lookup yields CDR1 SNHLY and CDR2 FYNNEI. The CDR3 spans 12 residues. In nucleotides, the CDR3 is TGTGCCTTCAGGGGGACCCAAGAGACCCAGTACTTC. Protein: CAFRGTQETQYF.

The chain links TRBV27 to TRBJ2-7, with 7 bases matching TRBD2. The CDR3 extends over 15 amino acids. V shed 4 bases and J 4 bases; nucleotides not matched to a gene: 10. Germline lookup yields CDR1 MNHEY and CDR2 SMNVEV (reference sequence). The CDR3 DNA is TGTGCCAGCAGTTCACACTCCCGGGAGGTTTACGAGCAGTACTTC. Encoded protein: CASSSHSREVYEQYF.

The V call is TRBV5-4, the J call TRBJ2-1; D is unclear. This CDR3 comprises 14 residues. From germline, CDR1 is SGHNT and CDR2 YYREEE (reference sequence). The germline V and J ends were trimmed by 4 bases and 3 bases, with 11 bases remaining between them. This chain's CDR3 is CASSRQDGYNEQFF. CDR3 coding DNA: TGTGCCAGCAGCCGCCAGGACGGCTACAATGAGCAGTTCTTC.

CDR3 sequence: CASSLRGVGNTIYF. In DNA, the CDR3 is TGTGCCAGCAGTTTACGGGGAGTTGGAAACACCATATATTTT. The gene calls are TRBV28 and TRBJ1-3; D remains ambiguous. CDR3 length equals 14 residues. The V end was cut by 2 bases, the J end by 3 bases, with 8 bases between. Germline CDR1 and CDR2: MDHEN and SYDVKM.

V and J are TRBV7-8 and TRBJ2-7, with TRBD2 matching 10 bases. From germline, CDR1 is SGHVS and CDR2 FQNEAQ. V gave up 4 bases and J gave up 5 bases; unmatched junction bases: 5. The CDR3 extends over 14 amino acids. The CDR3, as DNA: TGTGCCAGCAGCTCAGCGGGAGGGCCCGACGAGCAGTACTTC. Translated, it gives CASSSAGGPDEQYF.

The chain joins TRBV7-9 to TRBJ2-3; D is unresolved. V shed 4 bases and J shed 5 bases, with 7 bases lying between them. The CDR3 length is 12 residues. Germline values: CDR1 SEHNR, CDR2 FQNEAQ (reference sequence). CDR3 in DNA: TGTGCCAGCAGCTGGGAACTAGATACGCAGTATTTT. It codes for CASSWELDTQYF.

The chain carries TRBV4-3 and TRBJ1-3; D remains unclear. The germline CDR1 and CDR2 sequences are LGHNA and YSLEER. The germline V and J ends were trimmed by 0 bases and 0 bases, with 9 bases remaining between them. This CDR3 has 16 residues. CDR3 in amino acids: CASSQDRGLSGNTIYF. CDR3 in DNA: TGCGCCAGCAGCCAAGACCGGGGTCTCTCTGGAAACACCATATATTTT.

This clone appeared a few times. The V call is TRBV4-1, the J call TRBJ2-3, with TRBD2 matching over 13 bases. Germline V gene data show CDR1 as MGHRA and CDR2 as YSYEKL. J lost 2 bases, V lost 3 bases, and 11 bases had no gene match. The CDR3 contains 19 residues. In DNA, the CDR3 is TGCGCCAGCAGCCAGACTAGCGGGAGGACCTATCCCACCACAGATACGCAGTATTTT. It codes for CASSQTSGRTYPTTDTQYF.

This chain joins TRBV2 and TRBJ2-7; TRBD2 matches 8 bases. Germline V gene data show CDR1 as SNHLY and CDR2 as FYNNEI. V trimming: 5 bases; J trimming: 3 bases; junction bases outside the gene matches: 9. The CDR3 sequence is 15 residues long. The CDR3, as DNA: TGTGCCAGCAGTTCCTTAGCGGGGATTAACTACGAGCAGTACTTC. It translates to CASSSLAGINYEQYF.

Of note for this clone: At one of its ends the junction is not consistent with the germline gene, which may arise from a read error. The rearrangement joins TRBV5-1 to TRBJ2-5; D is undetermined. Germline CDR1 SGHRS, CDR2 YFSETQ. This CDR3 is built from 14 residues. In DNA, the CDR3 is TGCGCCAGCAGCTTGGATCTGACGGAAGAGGCCCAGTACTTC. Translation: CASSLDLTEEAQYF. The variable domain in full, completed from reference TRBV5-1 and TRBJ2-5, reads KAGVTQTPRYLIKTRGQQVTLSCSPISGHRSVSWYQQTPGQGLQFLFEYFSETQRNKGNFPGRFSGRQFSNSRSEMNVSTLELGDSALYLCASSLDLTEEAQYFGPGTRLLVL.

This clone was seen only a few times. V gene TRBV10-3 combines with J gene TRBJ2-2; 8 bases map to TRBD2. The CDR3 is made up of 16 amino acids. Per germline, CDR1 ENHRY and CDR2 SYGVKD. Unmatched junction bases numbered 4, after V lost 2 bases and J lost 2 bases. As DNA, the CDR3 is TGTGCCATCAGTGAGAAACTAGCGGAAAACACCGGGGAGCTGTTTTTT. Protein: CAISEKLAENTGELFF.

The gene calls are TRBV5-1 and TRBJ2-3; no reliable D call. The germline gives CDR1 SGHRS, CDR2 YFSETQ. The V end was cut by 0 bases, the J end by 4 bases, with 12 bases between. This CDR3 contains 15 residues. In DNA, the CDR3 is TGCGCCAGCAGCTTGGCAGGATCGCTGGCAGATACGCAGTATTTT. Translation gives CASSLAGSLADTQYF.

V usage is TRBV6-1 and J usage is TRBJ1-4; D remains ambiguous. This CDR3 is 13 amino acids long. Germline V gene data show CDR1 as MNHNS and CDR2 as SASEGT. Trimming removed 1 base at V and 7 bases at J, with 7 bases between. The CDR3 sequence: CASSEVSVEKLFF. The CDR3 coding sequence is TGTGCCAGCAGTGAAGTGAGCGTTGAAAAACTGTTTTTT.

The chain joins TRBV7-9 to TRBJ2-1; D unresolved. V was clipped by 1 base and J by 7 bases, with 5 bases between them. Germline V CDR1 and CDR2: SEHNR, FQNEAQ (reference sequence). CDR3 length: 12 amino acids. CDR3 sequence (DNA): TGTGCCAGCAGCTTAGTGGGGAATGAGCAGTTCTTC. Amino acid sequence: CASSLVGNEQFF.

The J gene is TRBJ1-6, the V gene TRBV4-1; unclear D gene. Germline V gives CDR1 MGHRA, CDR2 YSYEKL. CDR3 length equals 12 residues. With 1 base removed from V and 10 bases from J, the gap between germline ends came to 5 bases. Here the CDR3 reads CASSQGVSPLHF. The CDR3 nucleotides read TGCGCCAGCAGCCAAGGGGTATCACCCCTCCACTTT.

This chain links TRBV11-1 with TRBJ2-1; 7 nucleotides match TRBD1. The CDR3 length is 13 residues. Trimming at V came to 6 bases and at J to 9 bases, leaving 8 bases not matched to a gene. Germline assignment: CDR1 SGHAT and CDR2 FQDESV (reference sequence). CDR3 amino acids: CASRRTGAGEQFF. CDR3 coding DNA: TGTGCCAGCAGGAGAACAGGGGCGGGTGAGCAGTTCTTC.